The clone carrying this T cell receptor (beta chain) came up once. Its specificity is not known. At collection, donors were nominally healthy, but unrecorded immune exposures were probable. This record belongs to a study of cytomegalovirus exposure and HLA in healthy donors. Study-wide background: The early release's HLA-typed donors yielded tens of millions of unique TCRs.

Study results and caveats: A later analysis linked about 17,000 TCR beta sequences to HLA alleles at 0.05 false discovery rate. Roughly even sequencing depth across donors was the assumption behind the presence/absence analyses.

Use of 60 Vbeta and 13 Jbeta primers characterized the PCR. The method was immunoSEQ multiplex PCR; TCRdb's version includes in-frame clones alone and lacks a portion of them. Of approximately 150,000 clones listed, roughly 77% are singletons. The CDR3 is 13 amino acids. The germline CDR1 and CDR2 sequences are SGHNT and YENEEA. V was shortened by 1 base and J by 6 bases, with 9 bases between the two germline ends. The clonotype comes from a man aged 18-30 years in good health and CMV-seropositive. Sequencing was carried out using PBMCs. The genes are TRBV11-3 and TRBJ1-1; D ambiguous. The CDR3 sequence is CASSLGSSAEAFF. CDR3 coding DNA: TGTGCCAGCAGCTTAGGCTCGAGCGCTGAAGCTTTCTTT.